The 25 T cell receptor beta chains in this list originate from one sample, sequenced in a study of blood T cell repertoires in COVID-19 (TCRdb year 2020). Receptor amplification or capture employed the immunoSEQ multiplex PCR assay. This immuneACCESS table, as held by TCRdb, lists in-frame sequences with V and J called but not all clones. Of the missing ones, under half trace to an unresolved V gene in checked studies; the others have no known cause. The sample table holds 95,000 to 150,000 clones, of which approximately 83% were seen once. In total, the top ten clones hold 4.5% of the sample. Material for sequencing was peripheral blood. All receptors come from a woman in her sixties or seventies with acute or convalescent COVID-19.

The genes are TRBV18 and TRBJ1-1; a weak D match, TRBD1 (5 bases). CDR3 length: 15 residues. Trimming cost V 0 bases and J 1 base, with 9 bases left between them. The germline V gene has CDR1 KGHSH and CDR2 LQKENI. In DNA form, the CDR3 reads TGTGCCAGCTCACCACCGGGGCGACCGAACACTGAAGCTTTCTTT. Its protein is CASSPPGRPNTEAFF.

CDR3 loop: CASSIVRVSTGELFF. Written as DNA, the CDR3 is TGTGCCAGTAGTATCGTGCGGGTCAGCACCGGGGAGCTGTTTTTT. The chain is built from TRBV19 and TRBJ2-2; possible D gene TRBD2, 5 bases. Germline CDR1 is LNHDA and CDR2 is SQIVND (reference sequence). V shed 3 bases and J shed 4 bases, with 12 bases lying between them. CDR3 size: 15 residues. Full variable domain (rest looked up from reference TRBV19 and TRBJ2-2): DGGITQSPKYLFRKEGQNVTLSCEQNLNHDAMYWYRQDPGQGLRLIYYSQIVNDFQKGDIAEGYSVSREKKESFPLTVTSAQKNPTAFYLCASSIVRVSTGELFFGEGSRLTVL.

The gene calls are TRBV6-5 and TRBJ1-2, with TRBD1 matching 8 bases. The germline CDR1 and CDR2 sequences are MNHEY and SVGAGI. The CDR3 sequence is 14 residues long. J gave up 6 bases and V 6 bases, and 9 bases lay outside the gene matches. CDR3 protein: CASRPRGLQHGYTF. CDR3 DNA sequence: TGTGCCAGCAGGCCCAGGGGGCTACAACATGGCTACACCTTC.

This clone was seen only once. The V call is TRBV13, the J call TRBJ2-1; 14 bases line up with TRBD2. Germline V gene data show CDR1 as PRHDT and CDR2 as FYEKMQ (reference sequence). The CDR3 totals 19 residues. V was clipped by 5 bases and J by 0 bases; unmatched bases: 9. CDR3 bases: TGTGCCAGCAGCCCGGGACTAGCGGGGGCCCCGAGCTCCTACAATGAGCAGTTCTTC. Translating gives CASSPGLAGAPSSYNEQFF. Complete variable domain (other parts from reference TRBV13 and TRBJ2-1): AAGVIQSPRHLIKEKRETATLKCYPIPRHDTVYWYQQGPGQDPQFLISFYEKMQSDKGSIPDRFSAQQFSDYHSELNMSSLELGDSALYFCASSPGLAGAPSSYNEQFFGPGTRLTVL.

The rearrangement links TRBV4-1 to TRBJ2-2; 9 nucleotides line up with TRBD2. Germline CDR1 MGHRA, CDR2 YSYEKL. V shed 0 bases, J shed 0 bases, and the junction held 8 bases outside the gene matches. This CDR3 is built from 19 residues. The CDR3 bases are TGCGCCAGCAGCCAAGATCGGTGGAGCGGGGGGCCGAACACCGGGGAGCTGTTTTTT. It specifies CASSQDRWSGGPNTGELFF.

This clone came up many times. This rearrangement joins TRBV21-1 to TRBJ2-5; the DNA was not compared with TRBD1, the D call given in the table. TRBV21-1 is given as a pseudogene. This CDR3 spans 17 amino acids. CDR3 sequence: CASSNQKGTGRQETQYF. CDR3 bases: TGTGCCAGCAGCAATCAGAAAGGCACAGGGCGTCAAGAGACCCAGTACTTC.

There are a few counts of this clone. This chain connects TRBV19 to TRBJ1-5; 7 positions match TRBD1. Germline-derived CDR1 and CDR2 are LNHDA and SQIVND (reference sequence). The CDR3 consists of 16 residues. Unmatched junction bases numbered 6, after V lost 2 bases and J lost 2 bases. The DNA for the CDR3 is TGTGCCAGTAGTATAAAAGGGGGCAGGGGCAATCAGCCCCAGCATTTT. The encoded protein is CASSIKGGRGNQPQHF.

This clone was seen more than once but under ten times. The J gene is TRBJ1-2, the V gene TRBV7-2; the D gene is possibly TRBD1 (6 bases). This CDR3 is 14 amino acids long. Germline V gene lookup returns CDR1 SGHTA and CDR2 FQGNSA. Deletions cut 5 bases from V and 4 bases from J, with 14 bases between. This CDR3 reads CASSRERTVYGYTF. The CDR3 DNA reads TGTGCCAGCAGCCGCGAAAGGACAGTCTATGGCTACACCTTC.

This chain uses TRBV6-5 with TRBJ1-2, with D unresolved. V gave up 6 bases and J gave up 0 bases, with 14 bases separating them. The V gene's germline CDR1 is MNHEY and CDR2 SVGAGI. CDR3 length: 15 amino acids. CDR3 residues: CASSPYSLSNYGYTF. The CDR3 region has the DNA TGTGCCAGCAGCCCCTACAGCCTTTCTAACTATGGCTACACCTTC.

V gene TRBV19 combines with J gene TRBJ2-3, with 13 bases identical to TRBD2. The CDR3 spans 17 residues. V lost 3 bases to trimming and J lost 7 bases; unmatched junction nucleotides: 10. Per the germline V gene, CDR1 is LNHDA and CDR2 is SQIVND (reference sequence). The CDR3 DNA reads TGTGCCAGTAGTATGAGGACTAGCGGGGGAATAGAGTATACGCAGTATTTT. Translated, it gives CASSMRTSGGIEYTQYF. Supplemented by reference TRBV19 and TRBJ2-3, the full variable domain reads DGGITQSPKYLFRKEGQNVTLSCEQNLNHDAMYWYRQDPGQGLRLIYYSQIVNDFQKGDIAEGYSVSREKKESFPLTVTSAQKNPTAFYLCASSMRTSGGIEYTQYFGPGTRLTVL.

The chain links TRBV11-3 to TRBJ2-5, with 10 bases matching TRBD1. Germline CDR1 SGHNT, CDR2 YENEEA. The length of the CDR3 is 15 residues. Unmatched junction bases numbered 8, after V lost 7 bases and J lost 3 bases. CDR3 DNA sequence: TGTGCCAGCACCTGGGACAGGGGAGGTGAAGAGACCCAGTACTTC. Protein: CASTWDRGGEETQYF.

The chain recombines TRBV11-2 with TRBJ1-6; a weak D match, TRBD1 (6 bases). The CDR3 is 14 residues long. Germline CDR1 SGHAT, CDR2 FQNNGV. V lost 4 bases and J 6 bases, leaving 10 bases between the germline ends. CDR3 sequence: CASSYTGTNSPLHF. CDR3 in DNA: TGTGCCAGCAGCTATACAGGGACTAATTCACCCCTCCACTTT.

A word on this clone: Other DNA sequences in this sample translate to the same CDR3. The rearrangement uses TRBV7-2 and TRBJ2-2, with TRBD2 identical over 7 bases. The germline gives CDR1 SGHTA, CDR2 FQGNSA. V lost 1 base and J lost 2; bases outside the gene matches: 4. This CDR3 spans 16 amino acids. The CDR3 spells CASSLVAGVNTGELFF. CDR3 bases: TGTGCCAGCAGCTTAGTTGCGGGGGTAAACACCGGGGAGCTGTTTTTT.

A single count supports this clone. This chain links TRBV7-2 with TRBJ2-3; D is unresolved. Germline loops: CDR1 SGHTA, CDR2 FQGNSA. V was shortened by 2 bases and J by 6 bases, with 3 bases between the two germline ends. CDR3 size: 11 residues. The CDR3 here is CASSLLDTQYF. As DNA, the CDR3 is TGTGCCAGCAGCTTACTGGATACGCAGTATTTT.

The V call is TRBV6-2 or TRBV6-3, the J call TRBJ1-5; 7 bases are a match to TRBD1. Germline CDR1 is MNHEY and CDR2 is SVGEGT. CDR3 length: 15 residues. V was pared by 1 base and J by 4 bases, with 4 bases of the junction left unmatched. CDR3 sequence (DNA): TGTGCCAGCAGTTACTTGGGACAGACAAATCAGCCCCAGCATTTT. Translated: CASSYLGQTNQPQHF.

In regard to this clone: This CDR3 is also generated by other DNA sequences in the sample. The chain joins TRBV9 to TRBJ1-2, with D maybe TRBD1 (6 bases). The V end lost 4 bases, the J end lost 5 bases, and 12 bases lay between the germline ends. This CDR3 comprises 13 residues. Germline V gene lookup returns CDR1 SGDLS and CDR2 YYNGEE. The CDR3 loop is CASSPGQIYGYTF. CDR3 nucleotides: TGTGCCAGCAGCCCCGGACAGATTTATGGCTACACCTTC.

V gene TRBV7-9 combines with J gene TRBJ2-3; unclear D gene. V was shortened by 2 bases and J by 4 bases, with 10 bases between the two germline ends. The CDR3 contains 14 residues. The germline V gene encodes CDR1 SEHNR and CDR2 FQNEAQ (reference sequence). The CDR3: CASSLMSLADTQYF. The DNA of the CDR3 is TGTGCCAGCAGCTTAATGTCACTGGCAGATACGCAGTATTTT.

In this sample, this clone turned up once. The chain uses TRBV12-3 or TRBV12-4 and TRBJ1-1; D is unresolved. The CDR3 loop spans 13 amino acids. V was pared by 7 bases and J by 5 bases, with 14 bases between. CDR3 amino acids: CASTRSTGTEAFF. The CDR3 region has the DNA TGTGCCAGCACTAGAAGCACGGGGACTGAAGCTTTCTTT.

The table lists this clone with a count of one. This chain connects TRBV19 to TRBJ2-7; D may be TRBD1 (6 bases). Germline V gene lookup returns CDR1 LNHDA and CDR2 SQIVND (reference sequence). There are 14 residues in the CDR3. V gave up 0 bases and J gave up 9 bases, with 15 bases separating them. The CDR3 loop reads CASSIDRQGTGQYF. The CDR3 nucleotides read TGTGCCAGTAGTATAGATCGGCAGGGGACGGGGCAGTACTTC.

The V call is TRBV6-1, the J call TRBJ1-6; D is uncertain. This CDR3 has 20 residues. CDR1 is MNHNS and CDR2 is SASEGT in the germline V gene. V was trimmed by 2 bases and J by 9 bases, leaving 29 bases between them. The CDR3 DNA follows: TGTGCCAGCAGTGAAATCATAAGCCTGTCACAAATAGCACCTCTTTCACCCCTCCACTTT. Translation: CASSEIISLSQIAPLSPLHF.

CDR3 in DNA: TGTGCCAGCAGAGCGACAGATGAAGAGACCCAGTACTTC. This codes for CASRATDEETQYF. J is TRBJ2-5 and V is TRBV5-4; a weak D match, TRBD1 (5 bases). The V and J ends lost 5 bases and 3 bases respectively, with 11 bases between them. This CDR3 contains 13 residues. From germline, CDR1 is SGHNT and CDR2 YYREEE (reference sequence).

This sequence joins TRBV5-1 and TRBJ1-4, with unresolved D. The CDR3 length is 14 residues. Trimming took 2 bases from V and 3 from J, leaving 8 bases between them. Germline-derived CDR1 and CDR2 are SGHRS and YFSETQ. CDR3 nucleotides: TGCGCCAGCAGCTTTGGGCAGGCTAATGAAAAACTGTTTTTT. It codes for CASSFGQANEKLFF. Variable domain in full (rest from reference TRBV5-1 and TRBJ1-4): KAGVTQTPRYLIKTRGQQVTLSCSPISGHRSVSWYQQTPGQGLQFLFEYFSETQRNKGNFPGRFSGRQFSNSRSEMNVSTLELGDSALYLCASSFGQANEKLFFGSGTQLSVL.

V gene TRBV10-3 combines with J gene TRBJ2-3; 12 bases align to TRBD2. J was trimmed by 6 bases and V by 6 bases; bases with no gene match: 7. CDR1 is ENHRY, CDR2 SYGVKD, per germline. CDR3 size: 15 residues. CDR3 sequence: CAIRPSGGAGDTQYF. The DNA for the CDR3 is TGTGCCATCAGACCTAGCGGGGGGGCCGGGGATACGCAGTATTTT.

The genes are TRBV6-6 and TRBJ1-5; no clear D. Germline CDR1 MNHNY, CDR2 SVGAGI (reference sequence). The V and J ends lost 5 bases and 0 bases respectively, with 17 bases between them. The CDR3 has 17 residues. CDR3: CASSPESMLYSNQPQHF. The CDR3 DNA reads as TGTGCCAGCAGTCCGGAGAGCATGCTTTATAGCAATCAGCCCCAGCATTTT.

The table lists this clone with a count of one. The chain carries TRBV27 and TRBJ2-3; no firm D call. The CDR3 has 14 residues. Germline V gene lookup returns CDR1 MNHEY and CDR2 SMNVEV (reference sequence). Trimming stripped 7 bases from V and 2 bases from J, with 13 bases between. This chain's CDR3 is CASTRGGPTDTQYF. CDR3 bases: TGTGCCAGCACCCGCGGCGGCCCCACAGATACGCAGTATTTT.